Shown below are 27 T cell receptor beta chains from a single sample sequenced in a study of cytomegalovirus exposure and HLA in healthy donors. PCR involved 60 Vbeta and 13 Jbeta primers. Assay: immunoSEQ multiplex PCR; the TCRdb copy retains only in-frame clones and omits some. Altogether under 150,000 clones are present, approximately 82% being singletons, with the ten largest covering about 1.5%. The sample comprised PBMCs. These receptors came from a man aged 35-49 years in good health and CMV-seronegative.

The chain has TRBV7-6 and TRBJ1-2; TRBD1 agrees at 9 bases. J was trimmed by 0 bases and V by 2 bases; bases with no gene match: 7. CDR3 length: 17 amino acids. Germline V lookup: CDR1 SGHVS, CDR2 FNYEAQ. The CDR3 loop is CASSLIGQGTTNYGYTF. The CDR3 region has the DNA TGTGCCAGCAGCTTAATCGGACAGGGGACCACTAACTATGGCTACACCTTC.

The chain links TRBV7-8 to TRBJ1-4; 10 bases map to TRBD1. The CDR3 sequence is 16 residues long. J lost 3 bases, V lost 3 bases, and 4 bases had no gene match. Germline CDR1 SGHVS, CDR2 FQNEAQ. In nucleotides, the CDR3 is TGTGCCAGCAGCTTCGACAGGGGGCCGGCTAATGAAAAACTGTTTTTT. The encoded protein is CASSFDRGPANEKLFF.

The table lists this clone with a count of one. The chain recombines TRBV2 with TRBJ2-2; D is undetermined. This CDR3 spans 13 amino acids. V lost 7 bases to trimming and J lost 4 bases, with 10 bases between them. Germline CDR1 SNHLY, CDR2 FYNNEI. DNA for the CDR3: TGTGCCAGCACAGATATCCTCACCGGGGAGCTGTTTTTT. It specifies CASTDILTGELFF.

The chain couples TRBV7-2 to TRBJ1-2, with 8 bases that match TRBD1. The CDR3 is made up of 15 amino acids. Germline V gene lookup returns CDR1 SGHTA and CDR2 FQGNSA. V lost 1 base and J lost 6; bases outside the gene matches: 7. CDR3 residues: CASSLVRGQVDGYTF. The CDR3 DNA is TGTGCCAGCAGCTTAGTTCGGGGACAGGTCGATGGCTACACCTTC.

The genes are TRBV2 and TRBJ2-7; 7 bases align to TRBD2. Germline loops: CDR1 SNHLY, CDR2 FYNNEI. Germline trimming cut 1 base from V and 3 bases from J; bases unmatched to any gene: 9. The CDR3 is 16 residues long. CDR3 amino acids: CASSEGVGGTLYEQYF. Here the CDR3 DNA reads TGTGCCAGCAGTGAAGGTGTCGGGGGGACTCTCTACGAGCAGTACTTC.

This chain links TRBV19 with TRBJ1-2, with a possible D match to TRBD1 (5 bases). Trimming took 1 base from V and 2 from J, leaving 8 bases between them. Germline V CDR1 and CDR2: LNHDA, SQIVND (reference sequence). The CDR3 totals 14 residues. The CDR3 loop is CASSIVSGNYGYTF. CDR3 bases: TGTGCCAGTAGTATAGTATCAGGGAACTATGGCTACACCTTC.

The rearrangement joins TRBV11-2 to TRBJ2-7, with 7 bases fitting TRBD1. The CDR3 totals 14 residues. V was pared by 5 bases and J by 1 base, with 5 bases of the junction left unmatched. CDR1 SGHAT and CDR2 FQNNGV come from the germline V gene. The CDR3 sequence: CASSQRDRSYEQYF. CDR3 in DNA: TGTGCCAGCAGCCAGAGGGACAGATCCTACGAGCAGTACTTC. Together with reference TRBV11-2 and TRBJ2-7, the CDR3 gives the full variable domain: EAGVAQSPRYKIIEKRQSVAFWCNPISGHATLYWYQQILGQGPKLLIQFQNNGVVDDSQLPKDRFSAERLKGVDSTLKIQPAKLEDSAVYLCASSQRDRSYEQYFGPGTRLTVT.

The CDR3 reads CASSLPGRGEQYF. CDR3 DNA sequence: TGTGCCAGCAGTCTACCAGGGCGGGGAGAGCAGTACTTC. The chain recombines TRBV25-1 with TRBJ2-7; weak D call: TRBD2 (6 bases). The CDR3 spans 13 residues. Germline CDR1 reads MGHDK; CDR2 reads SYGVNS. V gave up 5 bases and J gave up 7 bases, with 15 bases separating them.

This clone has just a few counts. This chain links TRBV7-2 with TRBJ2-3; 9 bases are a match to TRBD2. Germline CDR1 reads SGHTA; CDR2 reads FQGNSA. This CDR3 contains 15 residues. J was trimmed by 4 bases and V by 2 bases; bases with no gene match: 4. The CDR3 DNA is TGTGCCAGCAGCTTAAGGCGGGAGGGACCAGATACGCAGTATTTT. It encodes CASSLRREGPDTQYF. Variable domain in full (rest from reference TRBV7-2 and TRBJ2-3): GAGVSQSPSNKVTEKGKDVELRCDPISGHTALYWYRQSLGQGLEFLIYFQGNSAPDKSGLPSDRFSAERTGGSVSTLTIQRTQQEDSAVYLCASSLRREGPDTQYFGPGTRLTVL.

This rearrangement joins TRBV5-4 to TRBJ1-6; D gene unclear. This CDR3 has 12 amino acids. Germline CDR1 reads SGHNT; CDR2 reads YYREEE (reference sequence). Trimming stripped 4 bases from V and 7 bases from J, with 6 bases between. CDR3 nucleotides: TGTGCCAGCAGCCGACAAAATTCACCCCTCCACTTT. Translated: CASSRQNSPLHF.

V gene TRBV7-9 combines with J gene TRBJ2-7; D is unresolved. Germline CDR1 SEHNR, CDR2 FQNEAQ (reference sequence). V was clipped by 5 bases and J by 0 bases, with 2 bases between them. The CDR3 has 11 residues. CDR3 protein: CASSHSYEQYF. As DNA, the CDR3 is TGTGCCAGCAGCCACTCCTACGAGCAGTACTTC.

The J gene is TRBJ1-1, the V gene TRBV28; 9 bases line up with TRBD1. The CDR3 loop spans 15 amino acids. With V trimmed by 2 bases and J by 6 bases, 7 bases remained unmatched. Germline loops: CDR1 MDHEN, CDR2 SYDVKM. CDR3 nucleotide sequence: TGTGCCAGCAGTTTAGCCGGGACAGGGAAGGCTGAAGCTTTCTTT. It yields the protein CASSLAGTGKAEAFF.

Written as DNA, the CDR3 is TGTGCCAGCAGTTTAAAGGGGGACAGGGATTCTTCCAAAAACATTCAGTACTTC. The encoded protein is CASSLKGDRDSSKNIQYF. The chain couples TRBV27 to TRBJ2-4; 9 bases match TRBD1. The V segment lost 2 bases and the J segment 2 bases; nucleotides outside the gene matches: 10. The CDR3 consists of 18 residues. Germline CDR1 and CDR2: MNHEY and SMNVEV (reference sequence).

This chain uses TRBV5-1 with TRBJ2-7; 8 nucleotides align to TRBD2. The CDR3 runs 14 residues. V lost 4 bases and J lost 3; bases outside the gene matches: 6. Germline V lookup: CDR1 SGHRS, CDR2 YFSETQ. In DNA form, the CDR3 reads TGCGCCAGCAGCCGAAGCGGGAGTTTCTACGAGCAGTACTTC. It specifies CASSRSGSFYEQYF.

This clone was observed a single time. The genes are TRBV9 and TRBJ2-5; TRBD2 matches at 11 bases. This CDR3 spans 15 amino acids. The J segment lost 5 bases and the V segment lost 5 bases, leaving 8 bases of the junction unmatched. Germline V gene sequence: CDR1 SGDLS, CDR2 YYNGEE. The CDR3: CASSSGRATSETQYF. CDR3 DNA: TGTGCCAGCAGTAGCGGGAGGGCCACCAGTGAGACCCAGTACTTC.

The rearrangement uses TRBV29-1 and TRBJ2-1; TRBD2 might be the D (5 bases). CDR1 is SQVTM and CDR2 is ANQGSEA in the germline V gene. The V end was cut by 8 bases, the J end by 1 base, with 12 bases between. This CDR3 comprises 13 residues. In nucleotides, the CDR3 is TGCAGCTTTCGGACTCCTTCCTACAATGAGCAGTTCTTC. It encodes CSFRTPSYNEQFF.

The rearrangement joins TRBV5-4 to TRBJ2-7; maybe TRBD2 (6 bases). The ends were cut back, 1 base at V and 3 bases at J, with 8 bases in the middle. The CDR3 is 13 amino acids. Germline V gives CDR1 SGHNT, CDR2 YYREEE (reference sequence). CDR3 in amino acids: CASSLPSVYEQYF. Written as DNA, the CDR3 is TGTGCCAGCAGCTTGCCTAGCGTCTACGAGCAGTACTTC.

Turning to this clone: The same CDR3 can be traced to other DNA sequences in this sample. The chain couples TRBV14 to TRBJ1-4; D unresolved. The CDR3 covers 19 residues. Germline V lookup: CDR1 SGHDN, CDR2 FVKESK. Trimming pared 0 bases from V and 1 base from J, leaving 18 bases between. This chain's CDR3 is CASSQEEGGFWVTNEKLFF. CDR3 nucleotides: TGTGCCAGCAGCCAAGAAGAGGGAGGCTTCTGGGTAACTAATGAAAAACTGTTTTTT.

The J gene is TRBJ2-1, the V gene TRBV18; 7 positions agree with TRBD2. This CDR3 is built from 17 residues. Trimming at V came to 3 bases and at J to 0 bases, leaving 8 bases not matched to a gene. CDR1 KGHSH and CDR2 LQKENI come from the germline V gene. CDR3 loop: CASSPRTSRVSYNEQFF. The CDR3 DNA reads TGTGCCAGCTCACCGCGGACTAGTAGGGTCTCCTACAATGAGCAGTTCTTC.

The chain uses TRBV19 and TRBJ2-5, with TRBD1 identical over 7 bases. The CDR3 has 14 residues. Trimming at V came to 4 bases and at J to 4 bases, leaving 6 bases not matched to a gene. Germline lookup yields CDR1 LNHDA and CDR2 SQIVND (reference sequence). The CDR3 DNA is TGTGCCAGTAGTAAGACAGGGAGCTTAGAGACCCAGTACTTC. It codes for CASSKTGSLETQYF.

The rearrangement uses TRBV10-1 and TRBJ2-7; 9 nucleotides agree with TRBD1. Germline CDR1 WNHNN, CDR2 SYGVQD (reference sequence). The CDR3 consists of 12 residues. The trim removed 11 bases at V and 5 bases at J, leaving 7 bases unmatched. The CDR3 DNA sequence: TGCGCCGGCGGGGACAGGGCCCACGAGCAGTACTTC. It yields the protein CAGGDRAHEQYF.

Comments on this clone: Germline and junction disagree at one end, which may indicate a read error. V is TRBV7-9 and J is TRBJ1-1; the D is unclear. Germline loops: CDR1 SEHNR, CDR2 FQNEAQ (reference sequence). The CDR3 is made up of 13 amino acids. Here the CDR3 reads CSSSLAANTEAFF. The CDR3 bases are TGTTCCAGCAGCTTAGCGGCGAACACTGAAGCTTTCTTT. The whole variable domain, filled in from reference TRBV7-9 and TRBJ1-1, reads DTGVSQNPRHKITKRGQNVTFRCDPISEHNRLYWYRQTLGQGPEFLTYFQNEAQLEKSRLLSDRFSAERPKGSFSTLEIQRTEQGDSAMYLCSSSLAANTEAFFGQGTRLTVV.

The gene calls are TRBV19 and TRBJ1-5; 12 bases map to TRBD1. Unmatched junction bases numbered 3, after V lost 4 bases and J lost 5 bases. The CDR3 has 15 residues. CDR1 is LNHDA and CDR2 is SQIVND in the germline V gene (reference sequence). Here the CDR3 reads CASSKGQGAYQPQHF. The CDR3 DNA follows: TGTGCCAGTAGTAAGGGACAGGGGGCCTATCAGCCCCAGCATTTT.

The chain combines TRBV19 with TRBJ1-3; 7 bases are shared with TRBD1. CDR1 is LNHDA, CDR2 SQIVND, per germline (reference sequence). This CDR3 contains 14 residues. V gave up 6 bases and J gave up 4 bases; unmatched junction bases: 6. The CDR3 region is CASSHRGDGNTIYF. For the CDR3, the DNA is TGTGCCAGTAGCCACAGGGGAGACGGAAACACCATATATTTT.

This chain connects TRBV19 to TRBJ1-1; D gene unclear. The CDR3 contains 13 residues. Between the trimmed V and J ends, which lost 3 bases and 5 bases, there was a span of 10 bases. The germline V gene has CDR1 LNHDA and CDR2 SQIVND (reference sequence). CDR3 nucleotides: TGTGCCAGTAGTATTGGGTGGAGAACTGAAGCTTTCTTT. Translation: CASSIGWRTEAFF.

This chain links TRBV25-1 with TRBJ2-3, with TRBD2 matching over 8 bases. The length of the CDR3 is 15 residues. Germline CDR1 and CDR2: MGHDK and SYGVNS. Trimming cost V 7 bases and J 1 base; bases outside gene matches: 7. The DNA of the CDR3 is TGTGCCAGCAAGGGTCAAGCGGGAGGCACAGATACGCAGTATTTT. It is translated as CASKGQAGGTDTQYF.

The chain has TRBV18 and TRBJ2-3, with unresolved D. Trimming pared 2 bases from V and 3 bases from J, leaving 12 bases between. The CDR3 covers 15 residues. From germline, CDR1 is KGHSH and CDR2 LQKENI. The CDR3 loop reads CASSPSYVGTDTQYF. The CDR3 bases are TGTGCCAGCTCACCAAGTTACGTCGGTACAGATACGCAGTATTTT.